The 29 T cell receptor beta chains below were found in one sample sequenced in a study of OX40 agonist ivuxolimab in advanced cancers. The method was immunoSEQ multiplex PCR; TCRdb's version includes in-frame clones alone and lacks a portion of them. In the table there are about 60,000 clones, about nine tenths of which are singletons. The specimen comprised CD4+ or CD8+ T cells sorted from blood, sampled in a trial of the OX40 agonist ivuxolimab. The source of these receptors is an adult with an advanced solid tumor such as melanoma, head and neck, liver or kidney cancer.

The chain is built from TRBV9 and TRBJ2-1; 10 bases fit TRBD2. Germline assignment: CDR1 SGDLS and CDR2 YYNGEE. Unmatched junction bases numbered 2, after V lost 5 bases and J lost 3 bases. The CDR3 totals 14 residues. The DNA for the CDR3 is TGTGCCAGCAGACCTAGCGGGGGCTACAATGAGCAGTTCTTC. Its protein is CASRPSGGYNEQFF.

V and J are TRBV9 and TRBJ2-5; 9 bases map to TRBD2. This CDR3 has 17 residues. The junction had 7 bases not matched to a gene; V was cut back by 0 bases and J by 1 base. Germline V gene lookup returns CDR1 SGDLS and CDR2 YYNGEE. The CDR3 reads CASSVAPLAGRQETQYF. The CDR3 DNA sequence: TGTGCCAGCAGCGTAGCTCCCCTAGCGGGGCGCCAAGAGACCCAGTACTTC.

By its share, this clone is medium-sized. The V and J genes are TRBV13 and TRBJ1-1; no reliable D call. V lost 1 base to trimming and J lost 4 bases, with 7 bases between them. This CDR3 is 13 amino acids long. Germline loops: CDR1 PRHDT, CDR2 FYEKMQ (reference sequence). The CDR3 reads CASSLVDGTEAFF. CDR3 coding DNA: TGTGCCAGCAGCTTAGTAGATGGCACTGAAGCTTTCTTT.

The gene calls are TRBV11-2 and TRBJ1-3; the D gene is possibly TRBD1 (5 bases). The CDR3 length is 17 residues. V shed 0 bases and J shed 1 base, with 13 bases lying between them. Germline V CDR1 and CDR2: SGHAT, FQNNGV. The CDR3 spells CASSLDRAGLSGNTIYF. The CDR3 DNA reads TGTGCCAGCAGCTTAGATCGGGCGGGGCTTTCTGGAAACACCATATATTTT.

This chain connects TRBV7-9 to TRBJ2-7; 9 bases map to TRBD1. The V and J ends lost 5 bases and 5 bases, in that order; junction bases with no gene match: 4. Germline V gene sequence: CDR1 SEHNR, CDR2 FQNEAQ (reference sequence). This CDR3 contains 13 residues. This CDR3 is CASSEQGANEQYV. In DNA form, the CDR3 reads TGTGCCAGCAGCGAACAGGGGGCAAACGAGCAGTACGTC.

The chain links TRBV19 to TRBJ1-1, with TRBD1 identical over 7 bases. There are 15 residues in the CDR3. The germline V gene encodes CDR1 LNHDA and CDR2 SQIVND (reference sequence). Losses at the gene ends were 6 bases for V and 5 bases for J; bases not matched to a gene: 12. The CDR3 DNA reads TGTGCCAGTAGAATCATGGCAGGGGGGGATACTGAAGCTTTCTTT. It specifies CASRIMAGGDTEAFF. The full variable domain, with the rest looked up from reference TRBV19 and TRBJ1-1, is DGGITQSPKYLFRKEGQNVTLSCEQNLNHDAMYWYRQDPGQGLRLIYYSQIVNDFQKGDIAEGYSVSREKKESFPLTVTSAQKNPTAFYLCASRIMAGGDTEAFFGQGTRLTVV.

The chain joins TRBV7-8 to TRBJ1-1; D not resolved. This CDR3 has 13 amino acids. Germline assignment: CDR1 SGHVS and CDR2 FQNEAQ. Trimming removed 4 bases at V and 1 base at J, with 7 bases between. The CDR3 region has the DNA TGTGCCAGCAGCTCAGGATGGAACACTGAAGCTTTCTTT. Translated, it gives CASSSGWNTEAFF.

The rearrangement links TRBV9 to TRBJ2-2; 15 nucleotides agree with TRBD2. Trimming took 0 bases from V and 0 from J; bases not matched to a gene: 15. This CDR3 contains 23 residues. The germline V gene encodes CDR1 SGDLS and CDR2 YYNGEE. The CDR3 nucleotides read TGTGCCAGCAGCGTAGCAGGCGTCCCGGGACTAGCGGGGGGTGACCCGAACACCGGGGAGCTGTTTTTT. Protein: CASSVAGVPGLAGGDPNTGELFF.

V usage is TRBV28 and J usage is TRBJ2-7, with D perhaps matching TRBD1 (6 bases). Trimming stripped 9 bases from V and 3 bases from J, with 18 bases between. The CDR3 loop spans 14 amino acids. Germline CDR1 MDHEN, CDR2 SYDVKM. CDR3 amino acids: CASTTDRSFYEQYV. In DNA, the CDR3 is TGTGCCAGTACTACGGACAGAAGCTTCTACGAGCAGTACGTC.

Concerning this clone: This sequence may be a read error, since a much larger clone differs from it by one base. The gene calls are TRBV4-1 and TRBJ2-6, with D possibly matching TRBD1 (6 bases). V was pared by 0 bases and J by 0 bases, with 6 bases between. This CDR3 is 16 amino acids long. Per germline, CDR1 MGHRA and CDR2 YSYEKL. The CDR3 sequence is CASSQEDSSGANVLTF. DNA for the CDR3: TGCGCCAGCAGCCAAGAGGACAGCTCTGGGGCCAACGTCCTGACTTTC.

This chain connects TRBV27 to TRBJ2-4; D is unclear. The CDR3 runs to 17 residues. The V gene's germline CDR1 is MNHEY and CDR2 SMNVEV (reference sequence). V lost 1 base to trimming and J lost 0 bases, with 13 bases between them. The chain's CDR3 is CASSLLSPKLAKNIQYF. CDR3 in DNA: TGTGCCAGCAGTTTATTATCCCCAAAACTAGCCAAAAACATTCAGTACTTC.

The CDR3 region has the DNA TGCGCCAGCAGCATTTTCCCAGGGGACCAAGAGACCCAGTACTTC. It specifies CASSIFPGDQETQYF. J is TRBJ2-5 and V is TRBV5-1; a weak D match, TRBD1 (6 bases). V gave up 4 bases and J gave up 0 bases, with 13 bases separating them. This CDR3 contains 15 residues. Germline V gene lookup returns CDR1 SGHRS and CDR2 YFSETQ.

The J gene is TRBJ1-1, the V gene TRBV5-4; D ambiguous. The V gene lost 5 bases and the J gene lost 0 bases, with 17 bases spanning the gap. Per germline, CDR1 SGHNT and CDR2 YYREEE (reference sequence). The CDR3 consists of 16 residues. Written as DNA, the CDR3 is TGTGCCAGCAGGGGGAGTTCTTGGCCCATGAACACTGAAGCTTTCTTT. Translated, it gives CASRGSSWPMNTEAFF.

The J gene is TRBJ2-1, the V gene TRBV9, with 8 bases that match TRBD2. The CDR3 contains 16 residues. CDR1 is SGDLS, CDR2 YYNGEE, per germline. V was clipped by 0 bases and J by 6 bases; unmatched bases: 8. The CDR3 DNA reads TGTGCCAGCAGCGTAGAGGGGTTAGCGGGAAGCAATGAGCAGTTCTTC. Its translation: CASSVEGLAGSNEQFF.

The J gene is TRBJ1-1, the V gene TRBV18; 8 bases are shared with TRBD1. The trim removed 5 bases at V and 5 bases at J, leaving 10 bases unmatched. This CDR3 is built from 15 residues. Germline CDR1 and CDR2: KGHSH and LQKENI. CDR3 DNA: TGTGCCAGCTCATCAGAGACAGGGGTTTTAACTGAAGCTTTCTTT. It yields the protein CASSSETGVLTEAFF.

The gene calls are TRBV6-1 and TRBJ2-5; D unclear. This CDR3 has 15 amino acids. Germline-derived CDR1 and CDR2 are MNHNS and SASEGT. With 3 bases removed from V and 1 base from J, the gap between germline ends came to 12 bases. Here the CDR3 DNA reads TGTGCCAGCAGTGATCTAAGACGGACCCAAGAGACCCAGTACTTC. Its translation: CASSDLRRTQETQYF.

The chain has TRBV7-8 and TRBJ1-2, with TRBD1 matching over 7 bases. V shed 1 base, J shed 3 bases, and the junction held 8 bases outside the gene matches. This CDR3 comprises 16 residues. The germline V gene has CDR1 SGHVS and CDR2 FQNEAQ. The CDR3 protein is CASSLDPYRGDYGYTF. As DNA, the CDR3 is TGTGCCAGCAGCTTAGACCCCTACAGGGGAGACTATGGCTACACCTTC.

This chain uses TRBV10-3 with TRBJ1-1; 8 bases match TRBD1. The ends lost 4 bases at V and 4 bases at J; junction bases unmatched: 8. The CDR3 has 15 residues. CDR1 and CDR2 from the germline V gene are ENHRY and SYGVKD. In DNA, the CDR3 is TGTGCCATCAGTGGACCAGGGGGCGCGATCACTGAAGCTTTCTTT. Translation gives CAISGPGGAITEAFF.

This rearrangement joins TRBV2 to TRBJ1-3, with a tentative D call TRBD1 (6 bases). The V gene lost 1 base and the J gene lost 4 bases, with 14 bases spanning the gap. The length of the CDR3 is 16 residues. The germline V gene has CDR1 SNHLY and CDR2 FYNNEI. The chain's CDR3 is CASSEGAGASGNTIYF. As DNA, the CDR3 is TGTGCCAGCAGTGAAGGGGCAGGGGCGTCAGGAAACACCATATATTTT.

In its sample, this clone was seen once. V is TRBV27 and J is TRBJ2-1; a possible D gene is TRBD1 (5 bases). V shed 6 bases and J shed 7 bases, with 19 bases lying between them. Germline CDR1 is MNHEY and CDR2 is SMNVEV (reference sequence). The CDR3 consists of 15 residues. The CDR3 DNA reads TGTGCCAGCAGCAGGGCTCCCATTGATGTGAATGAGCAGTTCTTC. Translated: CASSRAPIDVNEQFF.

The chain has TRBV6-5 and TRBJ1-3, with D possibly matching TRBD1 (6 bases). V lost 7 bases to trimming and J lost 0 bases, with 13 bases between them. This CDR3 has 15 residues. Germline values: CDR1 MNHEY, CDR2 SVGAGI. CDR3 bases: TGTGCCAGCACGATCGGGGGGGCCTCTGGAAACACCATATATTTT. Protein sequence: CASTIGGASGNTIYF.

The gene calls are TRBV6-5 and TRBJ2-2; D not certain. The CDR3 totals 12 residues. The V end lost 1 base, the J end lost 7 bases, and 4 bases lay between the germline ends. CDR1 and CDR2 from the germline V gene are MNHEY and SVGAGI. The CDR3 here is CASSYLNGELFF. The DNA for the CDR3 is TGTGCCAGCAGTTACTTGAACGGGGAGCTGTTTTTT.

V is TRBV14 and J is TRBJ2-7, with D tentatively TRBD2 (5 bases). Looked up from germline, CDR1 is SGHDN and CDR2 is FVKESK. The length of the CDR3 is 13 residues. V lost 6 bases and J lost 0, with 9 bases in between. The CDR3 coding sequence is TGTGCCAGCAGTATGGGGAGCTCCTACGAGCAGTACGTC. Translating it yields CASSMGSSYEQYV.

The CDR3, as DNA: TGTGCCAGCAGCAACCAAGGCCTGGCGGGCTACACCTTC. It codes for CASSNQGLAGYTF. The rearrangement uses TRBV9 and TRBJ1-2; D is unclear. CDR1 SGDLS and CDR2 YYNGEE come from the germline V gene. Deletions cut 4 bases from V and 8 bases from J, with 15 bases between. The CDR3 has 13 amino acids. Full variable domain (remainder filled in from reference TRBV9 and TRBJ1-2): DSGVTQTPKHLITATGQRVTLRCSPRSGDLSVYWYQQSLDQGLQFLIQYYNGEERAKGNILERFSAQQFPDLHSELNLSSLELGDSALYFCASSNQGLAGYTFGSGTRLTVV.

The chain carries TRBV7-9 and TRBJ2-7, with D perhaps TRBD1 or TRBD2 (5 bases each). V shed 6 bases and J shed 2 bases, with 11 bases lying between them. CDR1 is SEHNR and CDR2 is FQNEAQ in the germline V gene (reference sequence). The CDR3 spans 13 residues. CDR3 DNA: TGTGCCAGCAGTTCGGGACCGCCCTACGAGCAGTACTTC. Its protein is CASSSGPPYEQYF.

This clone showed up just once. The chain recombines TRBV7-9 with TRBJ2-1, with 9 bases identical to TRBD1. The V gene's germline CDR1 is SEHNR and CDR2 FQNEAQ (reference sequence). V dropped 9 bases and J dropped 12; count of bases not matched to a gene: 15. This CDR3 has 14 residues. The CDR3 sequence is CASIPGQGILGQFF. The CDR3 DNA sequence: TGTGCCAGTATACCGGGACAGGGAATTCTCGGGCAGTTCTTC.

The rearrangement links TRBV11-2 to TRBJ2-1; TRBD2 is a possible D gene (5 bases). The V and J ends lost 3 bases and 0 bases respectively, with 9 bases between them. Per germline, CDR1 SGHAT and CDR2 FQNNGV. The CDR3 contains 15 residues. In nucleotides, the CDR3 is TGTGCCAGCAGCTTTTGGGAGAGCTCCTACAATGAGCAGTTCTTC. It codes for CASSFWESSYNEQFF.

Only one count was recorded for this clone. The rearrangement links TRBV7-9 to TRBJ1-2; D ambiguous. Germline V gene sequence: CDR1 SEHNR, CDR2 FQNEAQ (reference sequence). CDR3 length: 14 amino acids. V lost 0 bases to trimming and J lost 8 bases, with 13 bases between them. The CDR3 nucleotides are TGTGCCAGCAGCTTAGCGGGCGGGATCGGCGGCTACACCTTC. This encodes CASSLAGGIGGYTF.

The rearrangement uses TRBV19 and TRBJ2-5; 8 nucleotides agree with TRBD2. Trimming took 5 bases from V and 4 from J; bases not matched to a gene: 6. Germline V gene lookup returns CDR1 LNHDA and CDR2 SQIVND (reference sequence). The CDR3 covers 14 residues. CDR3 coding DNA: TGTGCCAGTAGTCACGGGGGGGCGTTAGAGACCCAGTACTTC. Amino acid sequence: CASSHGGALETQYF.